This T cell receptor beta chain comes out of a study of cytomegalovirus exposure and HLA in healthy donors. The study, taken as a whole, reports: An analysis that was carried out later associated approximately 17,000 TCR beta sequences with HLA alleles at 0.05 false discovery rate.

PCR amplification relied on 60 Vbeta primers (plus 13 Jbeta primers). Profiling relied on immunoSEQ multiplex PCR, and the TCRdb table lists in-frame clones only, not all of them. The table lists 140,000 to 150,000 clones, approximately 80% of them singletons. As to this clone: Antigen unknown.

Per germline, CDR1 SNHLY and CDR2 FYNNEI. Trimming pared 2 bases from V and 2 bases from J, leaving 12 bases between. This CDR3 is 15 amino acids long. The receptor comes from a boy between 2 and 10 years old in good health and CMV-seronegative. The rearrangement links TRBV2 to TRBJ1-1; weak D call: TRBD1 (6 bases). Sequenced sample: PBMCs. The CDR3 DNA reads TGTGCCAGCAGTGAACAGGGACACGCCAACACTGAAGCTTTCTTT. Its translation is CASSEQGHANTEAFF.